The next 31 T cell receptor beta chains were all read from a single sample in a study of blood T cell repertoires in COVID-19. This table comes from immunoSEQ multiplex PCR, and its TCRdb copy is limited to in-frame clones, with some not included. The table has under 150,000 clones, around 85% seen once; the top ten hold more than 3.5%. The sample taken for sequencing was peripheral blood. These receptor sequences come from a human donor in a cohort sampled during active COVID-19.

This sequence joins TRBV4-3 and TRBJ2-1, with 10 bases fitting TRBD2. The CDR3 sequence is 15 residues long. Per the germline V gene, CDR1 is LGHNA and CDR2 is YSLEER. With 1 base clipped from V and 7 bases from J, the junction kept 4 bases outside the gene matches. Here the CDR3 reads CASSQVTSGVNEQFF. The CDR3 bases are TGCGCCAGCAGCCAAGTTACTAGCGGGGTAAATGAGCAGTTCTTC.

The genes are TRBV14 and TRBJ2-4; D is uncertain. CDR1 SGHDN and CDR2 FVKESK come from the germline V gene. The CDR3 consists of 14 residues. V was clipped by 1 base and J by 6 bases, with 10 bases between them. The CDR3 DNA is TGTGCCAGCAGCCAAGTGGGCCAGACAAACATTCAGTACTTC. This gives the protein CASSQVGQTNIQYF.

J is TRBJ2-7 and V is TRBV6-2 or TRBV6-3; D possibly corresponds to TRBD2 (5 bases). The CDR3 consists of 16 residues. Trimming cost V 5 bases and J 0 bases, with 17 bases left between them. CDR1 and CDR2 (germline): MNHEY, SVGEGT. CDR3 sequence: CASSPGVGATSYEQYF. CDR3 coding DNA: TGTGCCAGCAGTCCCGGGGTGGGCGCCACCTCCTACGAGCAGTACTTC.

The V and J genes are TRBV18 and TRBJ1-2; 7 bases are a match to TRBD1. The J segment lost 4 bases and the V segment lost 2 bases, leaving 4 bases of the junction unmatched. The CDR3 extends over 14 amino acids. CDR1 KGHSH and CDR2 LQKENI come from the germline V gene. For the CDR3, the DNA is TGTGCCAGCTCACCAAACAGGGGAAGCTATGGCTACACCTTC. The encoded protein is CASSPNRGSYGYTF.

In this sample, this clone turned up a few times. V usage is TRBV3-1 (or the pseudogene TRBV3-2) and J usage is TRBJ1-4; TRBD1 might be the D (6 bases). CDR1 LGHDT and CDR2 YNNKEL come from the germline V gene (reference sequence). CDR3 length equals 14 residues. V was clipped by 4 bases and J by 7 bases, with 13 bases between them. The CDR3 loop reads CASSPRQGIEKLFF. The CDR3 DNA sequence: TGTGCCAGCAGCCCACGGCAGGGGATTGAAAAACTGTTTTTT.

CDR3 coding DNA: TGTGCCAGCAGTGGAGGGGGCGGTGGGACCCAGTACTTC. Protein: CASSGGGGGTQYF. This chain joins TRBV6-2 or TRBV6-3 and TRBJ2-5; maybe TRBD1 (7 bases). In germline, CDR1 is MNHEY, CDR2 SVGEGT. The CDR3 has 13 residues. Trimming left V 5 bases short and J 7 bases short, with 14 bases between.

The chain recombines TRBV6-5 with TRBJ2-1; 9 bases map to TRBD2. V lost 11 bases, J lost 5 bases, and 7 bases stayed unmatched. The germline V gene has CDR1 MNHEY and CDR2 SVGAGI. The CDR3 runs to 13 residues. CDR3: CAARTSANNEQFF. The CDR3, as DNA: TGTGCCGCACGGACTAGCGCTAACAATGAGCAGTTCTTC.

The chain has TRBV27 and TRBJ1-6; D uncertain. Germline CDR1 and CDR2: MNHEY and SMNVEV (reference sequence). V lost 1 base and J 5 bases, leaving 15 bases between the germline ends. The CDR3 length is 17 residues. The CDR3 reads CASSLYAGVINNSPLHF. CDR3 bases: TGTGCCAGCAGTTTATATGCTGGAGTTATCAATAATTCACCCCTCCACTTT.

This clone was found once. This chain links TRBV13 with TRBJ1-6, with D perhaps matching TRBD1 (6 bases). Trimming took off 0 bases at V and 7 bases at J, with 13 bases between the two ends. The germline CDR1 and CDR2 sequences are PRHDT and FYEKMQ (reference sequence). The CDR3 is 16 residues long. The CDR3 nucleotides read TGTGCCAGCAGCTTAGGCCCGGGGGGCGTCAATTCACCCCTCCACTTT. Its translation is CASSLGPGGVNSPLHF.

The J gene is TRBJ1-2, the V gene TRBV20-1, with D possibly matching TRBD1 (5 bases). CDR3 length equals 13 residues. The germline V and J ends were trimmed by 3 bases and 3 bases, with 11 bases remaining between them. Germline-derived CDR1 and CDR2 are DFQATT and SNEGSKA (reference sequence). CDR3 sequence (DNA): TGCAGTGCTAGTTTCAGGGCTTACTATGGCTACACCTTC. Translated: CSASFRAYYGYTF.

This clone has a single count. The chain uses TRBV5-1 and TRBJ1-2; perhaps TRBD1 as D (5 bases). CDR1 and CDR2 (germline): SGHRS, YFSETQ. V was clipped by 4 bases and J by 5 bases, with 15 bases between them. The length of the CDR3 is 14 residues. DNA for the CDR3: TGCGCCAGCAGCGTCTCCGGACACCCATATGGCTACACCTTC. This codes for CASSVSGHPYGYTF.

This clone was counted once. The chain carries TRBV7-8 and TRBJ2-3; maybe TRBD1 (5 bases). The CDR3 has 16 amino acids. V lost 2 bases to trimming and J lost 6 bases, with 18 bases between them. The V gene's germline CDR1 is SGHVS and CDR2 FQNEAQ. In DNA, the CDR3 is TGTGCCAGCAGCTTAATTCTGGACAAGATGAGGGATACGCAGTATTTT. It yields the protein CASSLILDKMRDTQYF. The full variable domain, with the rest looked up from reference TRBV7-8 and TRBJ2-3, is GAGVSQSPRYKVAKRGQDVALRCDPISGHVSLFWYQQALGQGPEFLTYFQNEAQLDKSGLPSDRFFAERPEGSVSTLKIQRTQQEDSAVYLCASSLILDKMRDTQYFGPGTRLTVL.

There are many counts of this clone. This chain connects TRBV19 to TRBJ1-5; 7 bases match TRBD1. The CDR3 is 14 amino acids. The trim removed 5 bases at V and 7 bases at J, leaving 8 bases unmatched. From germline, CDR1 is LNHDA and CDR2 SQIVND (reference sequence). The CDR3 coding sequence is TGTGCCAGTAGTGAAGGGGGCGCCGGACAGCCCCAGCATTTT. As protein: CASSEGGAGQPQHF.

This clone was recorded once. The chain is built from TRBV19 and TRBJ1-3; D not certain. Per the germline V gene, CDR1 is LNHDA and CDR2 is SQIVND (reference sequence). Deletions cut 8 bases from V and 6 bases from J, with 14 bases between. The CDR3 totals 13 residues. The CDR3 protein is CASAGSSENTIYF. The CDR3 DNA follows: TGTGCCAGTGCCGGGTCCAGCGAAAACACCATATATTTT.

This chain connects TRBV3-1 (or the pseudogene TRBV3-2) to TRBJ2-5; 7 bases agree with TRBD1. CDR1 and CDR2 (germline): LGHDT, YNNKEL (reference sequence). The V gene end was trimmed by 4 bases and the J gene end by 0 bases; junction bases not matched to a gene: 8. The CDR3 length is 16 residues. The CDR3 is CASSLRDRVYQETQYF. The CDR3 nucleotides read TGTGCCAGCAGCCTTCGTGACAGGGTTTACCAAGAGACCCAGTACTTC.

The chain links TRBV11-3 to TRBJ2-3; weak D call: TRBD2 (6 bases). This CDR3 has 13 residues. V was clipped by 6 bases and J by 2 bases, with 9 bases between them. Germline CDR1 and CDR2: SGHNT and YENEEA. The chain's CDR3 is CASSEGLTDTQYF. For the CDR3, the DNA is TGTGCCAGCAGTGAGGGACTCACAGATACGCAGTATTTT.

This chain joins TRBV19 and TRBJ1-5; 8 bases line up with TRBD1. The CDR3 is 16 amino acids. The J segment lost 1 base and the V segment lost 6 bases, leaving 8 bases of the junction unmatched. Per the germline V gene, CDR1 is LNHDA and CDR2 is SQIVND (reference sequence). In DNA, the CDR3 is TGTGCCAGTAGAGGGACAGGCCCGTGGAGCAATCAGCCCCAGCATTTT. Protein product: CASRGTGPWSNQPQHF. Looking up the rest from reference TRBV19 and TRBJ1-5 gives the full variable domain: DGGITQSPKYLFRKEGQNVTLSCEQNLNHDAMYWYRQDPGQGLRLIYYSQIVNDFQKGDIAEGYSVSREKKESFPLTVTSAQKNPTAFYLCASRGTGPWSNQPQHFGDGTRLSIL.

This clone was seen just once. The gene calls are TRBV19 and TRBJ2-1, with 9 nucleotides matching TRBD2. Trimming removed 2 bases from V and 6 bases from J; junction bases left unmatched: 2. The CDR3 is 14 residues long. The V gene's germline CDR1 is LNHDA and CDR2 SQIVND (reference sequence). The DNA of the CDR3 is TGTGCCAGTAGTATACTAGCGGGACCCAATGAGCAGTTCTTC. Protein sequence: CASSILAGPNEQFF.

V and J are TRBV5-1 and TRBJ1-1, with D hard to call. From germline, CDR1 is SGHRS and CDR2 YFSETQ. V dropped 1 base and J dropped 5 bases, with 12 bases sitting between them. This CDR3 is 14 amino acids long. The CDR3 region has the DNA TGCGCCAGCAGCTTGTGGCGGGGAAGGACTGAAGCTTTCTTT. This sequence encodes CASSLWRGRTEAFF.

The chain recombines TRBV6-6 with TRBJ2-7, with D tentatively TRBD2 (5 bases). The V and J ends lost 6 bases and 6 bases respectively, with 15 bases between them. Germline V gene lookup returns CDR1 MNHNY and CDR2 SVGAGI (reference sequence). The CDR3 consists of 13 residues. The CDR3 bases are TGTGCCAGCAGCGAGGGAATCCTGCGCGAGCAGTACTTC. This gives the protein CASSEGILREQYF.

This sequence joins TRBV19 and TRBJ1-1; no definite D call. Trimming removed 9 bases at V and 1 base at J, with 6 bases between. Germline assignment: CDR1 LNHDA and CDR2 SQIVND (reference sequence). The CDR3 has 11 amino acids. CDR3 residues: CASRENTEAFF. CDR3 nucleotide sequence: TGTGCCAGCCGGGAGAACACTGAAGCTTTCTTT.

This sequence joins TRBV6-1 and TRBJ1-2; tentatively, D is TRBD1 (5 bases). Looked up from germline, CDR1 is MNHNS and CDR2 is SASEGT. The germline V and J ends were trimmed by 2 bases and 4 bases, with 11 bases remaining between them. The CDR3 is 14 amino acids. The CDR3 DNA is TGTGCCAGCAGTGAAACGACAGCCCCCTATGGCTACACCTTC. This codes for CASSETTAPYGYTF.

This clone was recorded only once. The gene calls are TRBV7-2 and TRBJ2-3; 8 positions match TRBD2. In germline, CDR1 is SGHTA, CDR2 FQGNSA. Unmatched junction bases numbered 10, after V lost 5 bases and J lost 3 bases. The CDR3 spans 16 residues. In DNA form, the CDR3 reads TGTGCCAGCAGCCCCTATCTTGGCGGGGGGACAGATACGCAGTATTTT. Translating gives CASSPYLGGGTDTQYF.

The chain is built from TRBV12-3 or TRBV12-4 and TRBJ1-1; D perhaps matches TRBD1 (5 bases). The CDR3 is 13 residues long. The V end was cut by 6 bases, the J end by 2 bases, with 10 bases between. The CDR3 loop reads CASSRQINTEAFF. The CDR3 region has the DNA TGTGCCAGCAGCAGACAGATTAACACTGAAGCTTTCTTT.

The chain couples TRBV7-6 to TRBJ1-1; a possible D gene is TRBD1 (6 bases). The V and J ends lost 5 bases and 6 bases respectively, with 16 bases between them. Per germline, CDR1 SGHVS and CDR2 FNYEAQ. The CDR3 is made up of 14 amino acids. The CDR3 is CASSTGGAIAEAFF. The CDR3 nucleotides read TGTGCCAGCAGCACGGGGGGGGCTATCGCTGAAGCTTTCTTT.

This clone was detected once. J is TRBJ1-1 and V is TRBV6-5, with TRBD1 identical over 9 bases. The CDR3 is 16 amino acids. Germline CDR1 and CDR2: MNHEY and SVGAGI. V gave up 4 bases and J gave up 1 base; unmatched junction bases: 7. CDR3 region: CASSSIQGAGNTEAFF. In nucleotides, the CDR3 is TGTGCCAGCAGTTCCATACAGGGGGCCGGGAACACTGAAGCTTTCTTT.

This clone was picked up a small number of times. The chain links TRBV3-1 (or the pseudogene TRBV3-2) to TRBJ1-5; D call uncertain. The CDR3 contains 13 residues. Per germline, CDR1 LGHDT and CDR2 YNNKEL (reference sequence). The ends were cut back, 3 bases at V and 5 bases at J, with 8 bases in the middle. CDR3 in DNA: TGTGCCAGCAGCCACGCGCCGGATCAGCCCCAGCATTTT. Translated: CASSHAPDQPQHF.

V gene TRBV7-2 combines with J gene TRBJ2-7, with TRBD2 matching over 8 bases. Germline loops: CDR1 SGHTA, CDR2 FQGNSA. CDR3 size: 15 residues. V lost 5 bases to trimming and J lost 1 base; unmatched junction nucleotides: 7. CDR3 residues: CASSDGTRDSYEQYF. CDR3 in DNA: TGTGCCAGCAGCGACGGGACTAGGGATTCCTACGAGCAGTACTTC.

In this sample, this clone turned up once. CDR3 sequence reads: CASSLGQDGNEQFF. CDR3 nucleotide sequence: TGTGCCAGCAGCCTCGGACAGGATGGGAATGAGCAGTTCTTC. This chain uses TRBV7-7 with TRBJ2-1, with 7 bases lining up with TRBD1. Germline V gene lookup returns CDR1 SSHAT and CDR2 FNYEAQ (reference sequence). There are 14 residues in the CDR3. V was pared by 5 bases and J by 7 bases, with 8 bases of the junction left unmatched.

This chain connects TRBV6-2 or TRBV6-3 to TRBJ2-1; unclear D gene. Germline V gene lookup returns CDR1 MNHEY and CDR2 SVGEGT. Trimming shortened V by 0 bases and J by 10 bases, and 13 bases separated the two germline ends. The CDR3 spans 14 residues. The CDR3 sequence: CASSYSQLEQEQFF. The DNA for the CDR3 is TGTGCCAGCAGTTACTCCCAGTTGGAGCAAGAGCAGTTCTTC.

This chain joins TRBV18 and TRBJ1-5; D is undetermined. The CDR3 totals 18 residues. With 2 bases removed from V and 0 bases from J, the gap between germline ends came to 17 bases. The germline V gene has CDR1 KGHSH and CDR2 LQKENI. CDR3 coding DNA: TGTGCCAGCTCACCATGGTTCGTGAGGCCCTATAGCAATCAGCCCCAGCATTTT. Amino acids: CASSPWFVRPYSNQPQHF.